This entry is about one T cell receptor beta chain. Its antigen remains unknown. J lost 2 bases, V lost 6 bases, and 8 bases had no gene match. The length of the CDR3 is 17 residues. Per the germline V gene, CDR1 is KGHSH and CDR2 is LQKENI. This entry is derived from a study of T-cell memory formation after mild COVID-19. General study results and limits: Memory sampled before infection contained some responding clones, suggesting cross-reactive memory joined. Shrinking CD4+ clones were chiefly CM and EM; CD8+ ones were chiefly EMRA. While clones contracting from day 15 to 85 were balanced between CD4 and CD8, later expanders leaned CD4+.

Using its own MiXCR run on the 5' RACE reads, TCRdb lists one record per CDR3 protein. This sample has around 340,000 distinct CDR3 sequences, with around 15% found just once. Sequencing was performed on PBMCs or a T cell subset sorted from them (not recorded which). The chain couples TRBV18 to TRBJ2-6; 9 nucleotides match TRBD1. The clonotype was recovered from a man aged 18 to 30 who had mild COVID-19 (a few samples of this study predate the infection). Cell type and time point are not known. The CDR3 region is CASSPGQGRTGANVLTF. Written as DNA, the CDR3 is TGTGCCAGCTCCCCCGGACAGGGGCGAACTGGGGCCAACGTCCTGACTTTC. Full variable domain (outside the CDR3, taken from reference TRBV18 and TRBJ2-6): NAGVMQNPRHLVRRRGQEARLRCSPMKGHSHVYWYRQLPEEGLKFMVYLQKENIIDESGMPKERFSAEFPKEGPSILRIQQVVRGDSAAYFCASSPGQGRTGANVLTFGAGSRLTVL.